Shown below are 3 T cell receptor beta chains from a single sample sequenced in a study of T cell responses to AZD1222 COVID-19 vaccine. The data were produced by immunoSEQ multiplex PCR, yet TCRdb's version contains in-frame clones alone and is incomplete. This sample has some 180,000 clones, with 85% to 90% found just once. The sample in question was peripheral blood, obtained on day 0 of AZD1222 vaccination. These receptors were collected from an adult in good health.

With respect to this clone: Other DNA sequences in this specimen translate into the identical CDR3. This sequence joins TRBV6-2 or TRBV6-3 and TRBJ1-1; D is ambiguous. Germline CDR1 is MNHEY and CDR2 is SVGEGT. V was trimmed by 0 bases and J by 5 bases, leaving 4 bases between them. The CDR3 length is 12 residues. The CDR3 nucleotides read TGTGCCAGCAGTTACTCGAGAACTGAAGCTTTCTTT. Protein product: CASSYSRTEAFF.

In regard to this clone: Distinct nucleotide sequences in the sample also encode this CDR3. The chain uses TRBV20-1 and TRBJ1-1; perhaps TRBD1 as D (5 bases). This CDR3 spans 10 amino acids. The V end lost 3 bases, the J end lost 11 bases, and 10 bases lay between the germline ends. The germline gives CDR1 DFQATT, CDR2 SNEGSKA (reference sequence). CDR3 residues: CSARDIGAFF. In DNA form, the CDR3 reads TGCAGTGCTAGGGACATTGGGGCTTTCTTT.

The J gene is TRBJ2-3, the V gene TRBV11-2; the D gene could be TRBD1 or TRBD2 (5 bases each). The length of the CDR3 is 14 residues. Germline lookup yields CDR1 SGHAT and CDR2 FQNNGV. Trimming shortened V by 3 bases and J by 4 bases, and 11 bases separated the two germline ends. Here the CDR3 DNA reads TGTGCCAGCAGCTTGGGGGTAAAAGCAGATACGCAGTATTTT. Translating gives CASSLGVKADTQYF.